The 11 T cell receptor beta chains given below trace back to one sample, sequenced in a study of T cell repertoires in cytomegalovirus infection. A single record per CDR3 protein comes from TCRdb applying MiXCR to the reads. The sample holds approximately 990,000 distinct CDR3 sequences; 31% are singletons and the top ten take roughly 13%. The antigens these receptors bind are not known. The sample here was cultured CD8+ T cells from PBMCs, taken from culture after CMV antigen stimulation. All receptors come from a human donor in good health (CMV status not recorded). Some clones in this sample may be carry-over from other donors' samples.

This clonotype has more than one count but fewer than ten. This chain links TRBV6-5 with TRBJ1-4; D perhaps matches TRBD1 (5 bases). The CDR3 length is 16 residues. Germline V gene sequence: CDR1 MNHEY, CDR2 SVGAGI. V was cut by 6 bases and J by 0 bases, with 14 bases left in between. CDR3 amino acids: CASSPGVRATNEKLFF. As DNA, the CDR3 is TGTGCCAGCAGCCCTGGGGTCAGGGCAACTAATGAAAAACTGTTTTTT.

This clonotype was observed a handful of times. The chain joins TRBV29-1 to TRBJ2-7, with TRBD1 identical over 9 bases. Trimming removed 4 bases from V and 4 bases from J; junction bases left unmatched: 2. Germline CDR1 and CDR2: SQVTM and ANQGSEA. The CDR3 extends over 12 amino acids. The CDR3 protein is CSVAGQGYEQYF. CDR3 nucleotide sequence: TGCAGCGTTGCGGGACAGGGTTACGAGCAGTACTTC.

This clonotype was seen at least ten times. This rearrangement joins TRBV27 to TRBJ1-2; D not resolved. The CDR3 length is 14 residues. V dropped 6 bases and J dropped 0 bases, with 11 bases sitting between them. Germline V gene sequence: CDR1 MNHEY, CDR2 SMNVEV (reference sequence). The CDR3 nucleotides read TGTGCCAGCAGCTTGGACGGTGCTAACTATGGCTACACCTTC. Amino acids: CASSLDGANYGYTF.

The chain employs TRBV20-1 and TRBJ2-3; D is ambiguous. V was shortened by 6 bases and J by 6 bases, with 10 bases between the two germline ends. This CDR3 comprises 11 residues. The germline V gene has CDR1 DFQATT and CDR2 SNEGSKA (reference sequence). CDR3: CSALGLDTQYF. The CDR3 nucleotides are TGCAGTGCCCTCGGGCTGGATACGCAGTATTTT.

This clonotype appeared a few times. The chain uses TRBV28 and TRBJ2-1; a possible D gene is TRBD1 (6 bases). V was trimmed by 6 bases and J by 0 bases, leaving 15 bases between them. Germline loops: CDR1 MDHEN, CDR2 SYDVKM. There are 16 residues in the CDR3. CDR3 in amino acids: CASSTGQLSSYNEQFF. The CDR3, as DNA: TGTGCCAGCAGCACCGGACAGTTAAGCTCCTACAATGAGCAGTTCTTC. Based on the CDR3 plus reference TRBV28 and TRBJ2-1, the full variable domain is DVKVTQSSRYLVKRTGEKVFLECVQDMDHENMFWYRQDPGLGLRLIYFSYDVKMKEKGDIPEGYSVSREKKERFSLILESASTNQTSMYLCASSTGQLSSYNEQFFGPGTRLTVL.

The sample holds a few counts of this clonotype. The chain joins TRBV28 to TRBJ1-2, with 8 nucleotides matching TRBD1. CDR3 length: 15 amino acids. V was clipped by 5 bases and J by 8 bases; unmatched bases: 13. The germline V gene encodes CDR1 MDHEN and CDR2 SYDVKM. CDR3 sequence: CASSLNGQGMEGYTF. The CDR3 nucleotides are TGTGCCAGCAGTCTCAACGGACAGGGCATGGAGGGCTACACCTTC.

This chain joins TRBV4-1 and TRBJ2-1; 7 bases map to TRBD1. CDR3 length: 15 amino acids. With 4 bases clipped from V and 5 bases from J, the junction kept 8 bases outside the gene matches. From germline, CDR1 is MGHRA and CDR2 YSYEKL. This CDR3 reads CASSLHTGDNNEQFF. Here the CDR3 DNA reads TGCGCCAGCAGCCTGCACACAGGGGATAACAATGAGCAGTTCTTC.

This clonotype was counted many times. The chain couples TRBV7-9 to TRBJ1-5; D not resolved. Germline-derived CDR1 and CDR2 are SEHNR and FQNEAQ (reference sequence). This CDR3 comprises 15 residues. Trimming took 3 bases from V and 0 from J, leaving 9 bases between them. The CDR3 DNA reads TGTGCCAGCAGCTTGGACGGCGGTAGCAATCAGCCCCAGCATTTT. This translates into CASSLDGGSNQPQHF. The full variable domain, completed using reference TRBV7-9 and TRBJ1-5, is DTGVSQNPRHKITKRGQNVTFRCDPISEHNRLYWYRQTLGQGPEFLTYFQNEAQLEKSRLLSDRFSAERPKGSFSTLEIQRTEQGDSAMYLCASSLDGGSNQPQHFGDGTRLSIL.

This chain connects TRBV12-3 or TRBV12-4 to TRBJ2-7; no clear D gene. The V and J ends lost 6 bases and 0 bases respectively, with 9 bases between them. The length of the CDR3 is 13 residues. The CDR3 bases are TGTGCCAGCAGCGTTGCCAACTCCTACGAGCAGTACTTC. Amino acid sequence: CASSVANSYEQYF.

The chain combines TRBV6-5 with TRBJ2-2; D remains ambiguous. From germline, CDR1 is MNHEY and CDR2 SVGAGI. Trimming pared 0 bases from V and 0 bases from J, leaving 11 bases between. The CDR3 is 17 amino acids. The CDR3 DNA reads TGTGCCAGCAGTTACTCGGTCGGTAGATCGAACACCGGGGAGCTGTTTTTT. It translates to CASSYSVGRSNTGELFF.

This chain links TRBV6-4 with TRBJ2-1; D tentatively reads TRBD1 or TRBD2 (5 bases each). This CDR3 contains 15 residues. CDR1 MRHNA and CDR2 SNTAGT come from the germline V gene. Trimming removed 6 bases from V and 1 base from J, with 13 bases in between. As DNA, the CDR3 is TGTGCCAGCAGAATTGGGACGGGTTCCTACAATGAGCAGTTCTTC. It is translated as CASRIGTGSYNEQFF.